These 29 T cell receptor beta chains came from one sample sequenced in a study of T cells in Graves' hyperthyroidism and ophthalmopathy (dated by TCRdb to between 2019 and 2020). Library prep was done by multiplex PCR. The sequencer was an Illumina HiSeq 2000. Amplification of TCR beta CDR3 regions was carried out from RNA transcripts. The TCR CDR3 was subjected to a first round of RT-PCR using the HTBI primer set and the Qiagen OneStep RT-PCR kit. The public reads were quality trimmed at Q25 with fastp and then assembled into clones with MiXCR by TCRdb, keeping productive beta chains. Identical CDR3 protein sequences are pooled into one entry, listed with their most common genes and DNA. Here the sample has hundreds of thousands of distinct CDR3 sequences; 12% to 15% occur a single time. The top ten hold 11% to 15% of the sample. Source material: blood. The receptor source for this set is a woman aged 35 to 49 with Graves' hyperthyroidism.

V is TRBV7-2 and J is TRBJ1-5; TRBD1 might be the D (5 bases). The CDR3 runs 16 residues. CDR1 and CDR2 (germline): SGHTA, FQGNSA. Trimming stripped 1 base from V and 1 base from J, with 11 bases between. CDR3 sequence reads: CASSLGGAGSNQPQHF. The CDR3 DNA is TGTGCCAGCAGCTTAGGAGGGGCGGGGAGCAATCAGCCCCAGCATTTT.

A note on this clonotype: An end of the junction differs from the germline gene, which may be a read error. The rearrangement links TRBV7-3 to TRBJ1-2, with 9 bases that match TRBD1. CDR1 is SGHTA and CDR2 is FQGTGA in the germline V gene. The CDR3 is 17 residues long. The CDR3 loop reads CASSLMTGTGRLYDYTF. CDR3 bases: TGTGCCAGCAGCTTAATGACCGGGACAGGGCGGCTCTATGACTACACCTTC.

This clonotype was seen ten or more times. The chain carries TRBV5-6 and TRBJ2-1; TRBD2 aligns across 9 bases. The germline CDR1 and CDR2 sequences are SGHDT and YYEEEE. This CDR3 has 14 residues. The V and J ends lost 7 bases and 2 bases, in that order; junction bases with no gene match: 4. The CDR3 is CASQTSGAYNEQFF. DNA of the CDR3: TGTGCCAGCCAGACTAGCGGAGCCTACAATGAGCAGTTCTTC.

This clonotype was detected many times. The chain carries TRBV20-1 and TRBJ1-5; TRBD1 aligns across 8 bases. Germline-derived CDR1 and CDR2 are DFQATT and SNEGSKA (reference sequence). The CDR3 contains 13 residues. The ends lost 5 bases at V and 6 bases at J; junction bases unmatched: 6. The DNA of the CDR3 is TGCAGTGCTGAGGACAGGGTGAGTCAGCCCCAGCATTTT. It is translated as CSAEDRVSQPQHF.

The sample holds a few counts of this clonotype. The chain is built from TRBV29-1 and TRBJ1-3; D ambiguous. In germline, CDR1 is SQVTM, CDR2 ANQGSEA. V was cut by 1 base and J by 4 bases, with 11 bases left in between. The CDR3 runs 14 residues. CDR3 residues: CSVEGGGSGNTIYF. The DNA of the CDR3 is TGCAGCGTTGAAGGAGGAGGATCGGGAAACACCATATATTTT.

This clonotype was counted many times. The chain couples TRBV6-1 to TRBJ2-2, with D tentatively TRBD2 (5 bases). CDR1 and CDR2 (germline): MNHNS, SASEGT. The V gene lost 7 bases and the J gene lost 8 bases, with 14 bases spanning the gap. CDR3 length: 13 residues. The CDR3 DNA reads TGTGCCAGCACCCCCACTAGATCGGGGGAGCTGTTTTTT. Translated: CASTPTRSGELFF.

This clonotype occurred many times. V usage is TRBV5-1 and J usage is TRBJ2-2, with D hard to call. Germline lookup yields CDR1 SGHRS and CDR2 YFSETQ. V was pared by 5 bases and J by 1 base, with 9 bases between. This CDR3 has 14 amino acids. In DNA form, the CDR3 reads TGCGCCAGCAGTGCGATTGGGAACACCGGGGAGCTGTTTTTT. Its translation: CASSAIGNTGELFF.

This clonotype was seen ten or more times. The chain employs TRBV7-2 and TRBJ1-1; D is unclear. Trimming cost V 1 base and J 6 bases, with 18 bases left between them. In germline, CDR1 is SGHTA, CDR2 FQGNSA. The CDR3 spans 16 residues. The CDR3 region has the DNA TGTGCCAGCAGCTTAGAGGGTAATGGGAGGTCGGCTGAAGCTTTCTTT. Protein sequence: CASSLEGNGRSAEAFF.

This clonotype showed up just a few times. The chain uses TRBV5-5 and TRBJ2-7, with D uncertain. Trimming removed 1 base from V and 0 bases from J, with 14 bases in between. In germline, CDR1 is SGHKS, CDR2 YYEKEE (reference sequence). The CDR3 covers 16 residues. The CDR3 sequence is CASSLLSQVGSYEQYF. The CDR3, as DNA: TGTGCCAGCAGCTTGCTATCGCAGGTAGGCTCCTACGAGCAGTACTTC.

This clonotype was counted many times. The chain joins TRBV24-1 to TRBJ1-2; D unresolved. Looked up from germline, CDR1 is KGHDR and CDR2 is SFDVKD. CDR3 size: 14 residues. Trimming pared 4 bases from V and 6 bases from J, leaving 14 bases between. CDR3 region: CATSDPVKGNGYTF. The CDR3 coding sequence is TGTGCCACCAGTGACCCGGTGAAGGGCAATGGCTACACCTTC.

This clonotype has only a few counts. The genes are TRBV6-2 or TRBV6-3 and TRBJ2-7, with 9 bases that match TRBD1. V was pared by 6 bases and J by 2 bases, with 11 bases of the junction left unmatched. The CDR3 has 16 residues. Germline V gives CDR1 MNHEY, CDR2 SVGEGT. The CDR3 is CASRGPIWTGAYEQYF. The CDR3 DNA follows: TGTGCCAGCAGGGGCCCAATATGGACAGGGGCCTACGAGCAGTACTTC.

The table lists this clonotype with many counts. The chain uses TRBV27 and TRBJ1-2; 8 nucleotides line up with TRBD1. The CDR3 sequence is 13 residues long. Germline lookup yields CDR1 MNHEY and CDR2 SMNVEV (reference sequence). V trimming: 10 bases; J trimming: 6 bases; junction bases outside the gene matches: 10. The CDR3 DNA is TGTGCCACCGCGGACAGGGCCGTTCATGGCTACACCTTC. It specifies CATADRAVHGYTF.

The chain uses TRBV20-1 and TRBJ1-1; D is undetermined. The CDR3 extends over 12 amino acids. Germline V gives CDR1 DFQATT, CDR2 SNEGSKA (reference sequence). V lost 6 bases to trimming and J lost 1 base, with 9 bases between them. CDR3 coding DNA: TGCAGTGCCCAGAAGGAGAACACTGAAGCTTTCTTT. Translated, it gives CSAQKENTEAFF.

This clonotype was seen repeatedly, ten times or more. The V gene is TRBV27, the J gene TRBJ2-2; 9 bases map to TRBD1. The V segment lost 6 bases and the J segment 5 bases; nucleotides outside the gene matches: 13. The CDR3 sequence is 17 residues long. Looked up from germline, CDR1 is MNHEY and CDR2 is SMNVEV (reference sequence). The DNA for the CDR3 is TGTGCCAGCAGCTCCGGGACAGGGTATTATGGAACCGGGGAGCTGTTTTTT. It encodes CASSSGTGYYGTGELFF.

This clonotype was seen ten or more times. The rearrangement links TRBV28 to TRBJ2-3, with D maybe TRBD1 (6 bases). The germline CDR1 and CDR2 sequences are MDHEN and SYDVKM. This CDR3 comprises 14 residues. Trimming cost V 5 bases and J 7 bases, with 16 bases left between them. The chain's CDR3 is CASSPHDRPYTQYF. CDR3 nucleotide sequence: TGTGCCAGCAGTCCACACGACAGGCCATATACGCAGTATTTT.

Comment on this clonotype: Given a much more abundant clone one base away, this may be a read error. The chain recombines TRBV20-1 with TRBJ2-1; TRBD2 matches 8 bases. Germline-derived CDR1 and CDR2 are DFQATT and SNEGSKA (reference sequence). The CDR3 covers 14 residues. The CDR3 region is CSASKPGGDNEQLF. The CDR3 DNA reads TGCAGTGCTAGTAAGCCGGGAGGGGACAATGAGCAGCTCTTC.

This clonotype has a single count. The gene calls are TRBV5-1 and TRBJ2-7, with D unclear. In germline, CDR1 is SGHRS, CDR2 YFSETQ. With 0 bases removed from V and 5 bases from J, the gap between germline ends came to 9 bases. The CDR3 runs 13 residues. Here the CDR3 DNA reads TGCGCCAGCAGCTTGGTGGTGGTAGACGAGCAGTACTTC. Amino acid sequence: CASSLVVVDEQYF.

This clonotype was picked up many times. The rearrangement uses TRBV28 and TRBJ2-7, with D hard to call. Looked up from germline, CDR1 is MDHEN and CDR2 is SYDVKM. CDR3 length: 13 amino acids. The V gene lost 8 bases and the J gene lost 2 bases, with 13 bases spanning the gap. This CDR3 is CASRRGATYEQYF. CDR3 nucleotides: TGTGCCAGCCGTCGCGGAGCCACCTACGAGCAGTACTTC.

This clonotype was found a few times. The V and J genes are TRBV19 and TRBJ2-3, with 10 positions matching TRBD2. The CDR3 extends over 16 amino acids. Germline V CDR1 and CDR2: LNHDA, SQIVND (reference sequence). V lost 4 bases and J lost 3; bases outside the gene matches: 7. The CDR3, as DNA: TGTGCCAGTAGTAATGCCCCTAGCGGGAGAACAGATACGCAGTATTTT. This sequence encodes CASSNAPSGRTDTQYF.

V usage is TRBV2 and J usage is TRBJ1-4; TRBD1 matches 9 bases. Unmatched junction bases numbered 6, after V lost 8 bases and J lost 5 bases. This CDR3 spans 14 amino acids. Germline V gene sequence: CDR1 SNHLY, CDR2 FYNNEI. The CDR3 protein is CASSRDRENEKLFF. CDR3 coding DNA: TGTGCCAGCTCCCGGGACAGGGAGAATGAAAAACTGTTTTTT.

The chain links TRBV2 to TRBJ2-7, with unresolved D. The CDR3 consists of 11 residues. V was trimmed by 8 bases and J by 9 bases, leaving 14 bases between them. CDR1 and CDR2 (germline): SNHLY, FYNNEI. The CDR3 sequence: CASGQSSRQYF. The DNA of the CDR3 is TGTGCCAGCGGCCAAAGCTCCCGGCAGTACTTC.

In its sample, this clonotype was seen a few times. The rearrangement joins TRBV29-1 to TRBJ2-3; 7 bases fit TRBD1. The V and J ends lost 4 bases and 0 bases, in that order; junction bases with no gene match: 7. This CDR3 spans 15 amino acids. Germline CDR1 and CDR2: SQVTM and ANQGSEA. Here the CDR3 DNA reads TGCAGCGTTGGGGACAGATACCAAAGCACAGATACGCAGTATTTT. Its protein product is CSVGDRYQSTDTQYF.

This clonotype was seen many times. CDR3 DNA sequence: TGCAGTGCTAGAGATCCGCGGGCCTCCTACAATGAGCAGTTCTTC. It specifies CSARDPRASYNEQFF. This chain connects TRBV20-1 to TRBJ2-1; TRBD2 is a possible D gene (5 bases). The CDR3 has 15 amino acids. The ends were cut back, 0 bases at V and 0 bases at J, with 9 bases in the middle. Per the germline V gene, CDR1 is DFQATT and CDR2 is SNEGSKA (reference sequence).

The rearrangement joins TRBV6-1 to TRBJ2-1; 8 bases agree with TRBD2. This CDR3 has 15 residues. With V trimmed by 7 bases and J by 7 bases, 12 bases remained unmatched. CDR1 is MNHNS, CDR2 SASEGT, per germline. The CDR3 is CASNSKRELWNEQFF. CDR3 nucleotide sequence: TGTGCCAGCAACTCCAAGCGGGAGTTGTGGAATGAGCAGTTCTTC.

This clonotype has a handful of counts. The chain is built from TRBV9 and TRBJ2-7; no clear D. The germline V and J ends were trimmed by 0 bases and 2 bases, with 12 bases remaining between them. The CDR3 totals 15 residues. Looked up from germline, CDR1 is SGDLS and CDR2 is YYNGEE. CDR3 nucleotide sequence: TGTGCCAGCAGCGTAGGCCCTGCTCAGACCTACGAGCAGTACTTC. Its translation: CASSVGPAQTYEQYF.

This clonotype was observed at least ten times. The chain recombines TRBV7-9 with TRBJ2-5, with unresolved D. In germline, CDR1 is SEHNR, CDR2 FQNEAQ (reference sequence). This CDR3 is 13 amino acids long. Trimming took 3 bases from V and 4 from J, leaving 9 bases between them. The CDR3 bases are TGTGCCAGCAGCTTTACGGTGGGAGAGACCCAGTACTTC. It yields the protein CASSFTVGETQYF.

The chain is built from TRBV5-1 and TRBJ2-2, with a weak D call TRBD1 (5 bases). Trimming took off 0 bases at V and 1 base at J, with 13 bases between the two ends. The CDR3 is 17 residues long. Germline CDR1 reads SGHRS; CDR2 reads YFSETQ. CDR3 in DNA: TGCGCCAGCAGCTTGGACCTCGTGCAGGGGAACACCGGGGAGCTGTTTTTT. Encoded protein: CASSLDLVQGNTGELFF.

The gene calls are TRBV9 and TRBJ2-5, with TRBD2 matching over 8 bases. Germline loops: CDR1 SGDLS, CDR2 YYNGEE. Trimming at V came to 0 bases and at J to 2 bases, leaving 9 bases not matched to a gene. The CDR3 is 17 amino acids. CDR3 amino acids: CASSVEPGRGGQETQYF. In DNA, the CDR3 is TGTGCCAGCAGCGTAGAACCCGGACGGGGGGGGCAAGAGACCCAGTACTTC.

The CDR3 nucleotides read TGTGCCAGCAGTATAGCGGGTGGCAATGAGCAGTTCTTC. This gives the protein CASSIAGGNEQFF. The rearrangement uses TRBV28 and TRBJ2-1, with 7 bases aligning to TRBD2. CDR1 is MDHEN, CDR2 SYDVKM, per germline. The CDR3 has 13 amino acids. V lost 5 bases, J lost 6 bases, and 4 bases stayed unmatched.